These 10 T cell receptor beta chains share one sample of origin, sequenced in a study of T cells in Graves' hyperthyroidism and ophthalmopathy. Amplification yielded TCR beta CDR3 regions, with RNA transcripts as the source. A set of HTBI primers served as the primers for a first-round RT-PCR of the TCR CDR3. TCRdb called the multiplex PCR reads again in MiXCR, with one record for every CDR3 protein. The sample lists 550,000 to 650,000 distinct CDR3 sequences; roughly 14% were seen once. Sequenced material: blood. The receptors here all came from a woman aged 25 to 39 with Graves' hyperthyroidism that later progressed to Graves' ophthalmopathy.

This clonotype has just one count. A much larger clone is a single base away; this may be a read error. V usage is TRBV30 and J usage is TRBJ2-7; TRBD2 aligns across 11 bases. The V and J ends lost 2 bases and 3 bases, in that order; junction bases with no gene match: 6. From germline, CDR1 is GTSNPN and CDR2 SVGIG (reference sequence). CDR3 length: 15 amino acids. DNA for the CDR3: TGTGCCTGGAGTCGTACTAGCGGGGGCTTCTACGAGCAGTACTTC. Translated, it gives CAWSRTSGGFYEQYF.

In this sample, this clonotype turned up many times. V is TRBV6-1 and J is TRBJ2-7, with a weak D call TRBD1 (6 bases). Germline CDR1 and CDR2: MNHNS and SASEGT. This CDR3 has 18 residues. The V and J ends lost 5 bases and 3 bases respectively, with 26 bases between them. CDR3 region: CASSLIGEWAGQIYEQYF. The CDR3 DNA follows: TGTGCCAGCAGTCTAATAGGGGAGTGGGCCGGACAGATCTACGAGCAGTACTTC.

This clonotype has a count of ten or more. The chain has TRBV6-1 and TRBJ1-2; a weak D match, TRBD1 (6 bases). Germline CDR1 MNHNS, CDR2 SASEGT. The CDR3 has 18 amino acids. V lost 6 bases, J lost 7 bases, and 30 bases lay in between. CDR3 nucleotide sequence: TGTGCCAGCAGCCCCGCCTTGTTCGGGACAACTAAAGGGGGTGGCTACACCTTC. Protein sequence: CASSPALFGTTKGGGYTF.

This clonotype was observed a handful of times. The chain links TRBV18 to TRBJ2-5, with 10 bases aligning to TRBD2. Germline CDR1 and CDR2: KGHSH and LQKENI. The CDR3 spans 19 residues. V lost 0 bases and J lost 5; bases outside the gene matches: 15. CDR3 protein: CASSPPGRRASGRMETQYF. Written as DNA, the CDR3 is TGTGCCAGCTCACCACCGGGGCGAAGAGCTAGCGGGAGAATGGAGACCCAGTACTTC.

This clonotype has ten or more counts. The rearrangement uses TRBV10-3 and TRBJ1-3; D ambiguous. Germline loops: CDR1 ENHRY, CDR2 SYGVKD. V lost 1 base and J lost 0, with 10 bases in between. The CDR3 has 16 amino acids. The chain's CDR3 is CAISELILSSGNTIYF. The CDR3 DNA reads as TGTGCCATCAGTGAGTTGATCCTCAGCTCTGGAAACACCATATATTTT.

This clonotype was recorded many times. CDR3 DNA: TGTGCCAGCAGCGTGGAGAGGGGTGGCACCGGGGAGCTGTTTTTT. Translated, it gives CASSVERGGTGELFF. The chain couples TRBV9 to TRBJ2-2; D tentatively fits TRBD1 or TRBD2 (5 bases each). Deletions cut 2 bases from V and 4 bases from J, with 12 bases between. Germline V lookup: CDR1 SGDLS, CDR2 YYNGEE. This CDR3 has 15 residues.

J is TRBJ2-3 and V is TRBV20-1; 8 bases match TRBD2. The CDR3 is 13 residues long. Germline V gene data show CDR1 as DFQATT and CDR2 as SNEGSKA (reference sequence). Unmatched junction bases numbered 2, after V lost 5 bases and J lost 1 base. The CDR3 DNA reads as TGCAGTGCTGAGGGACTAGGCACAGATACGCAGTATTTT. It is translated as CSAEGLGTDTQYF.

Remarks on this clonotype: A much larger clone differs from this one at a single base, so this may be a read error. The V gene is TRBV29-1, the J gene TRBJ1-1; a possible D gene is TRBD1 (6 bases). Germline CDR1 and CDR2: SQVTM and ANQGSEA. Trimming took off 6 bases at V and 3 bases at J, with 17 bases between the two ends. CDR3 size: 14 residues. The chain's CDR3 is CSVDRGEAYTEAFF. The CDR3 region has the DNA TGCAGCGTCGATAGGGGGGAGGCTTACACTGAAGCTTTCTTT.

The rearrangement uses TRBV4-1 and TRBJ1-4; the match to TRBD1 covers 10 bases. From germline, CDR1 is MGHRA and CDR2 YSYEKL. The CDR3 spans 15 residues. V lost 3 bases, J lost 7 bases, and 5 bases stayed unmatched. The CDR3 DNA follows: TGCGCCAGCAGCCAGAGACAGGGGGCGCGTGAAAAACTGTTTTTT. Translated: CASSQRQGAREKLFF.

In its sample, this clonotype was seen a few times. The rearrangement uses TRBV5-1 and TRBJ1-2, with 7 bases matching TRBD1. Trimming took 4 bases from V and 2 from J; bases not matched to a gene: 8. Germline lookup yields CDR1 SGHRS and CDR2 YFSETQ. This CDR3 contains 15 residues. CDR3 nucleotides: TGCGCCAGCAGCCCGTACGGGACAGAGAACTATGGCTACACCTTC. Its translation is CASSPYGTENYGYTF. The full variable domain, completed using reference TRBV5-1 and TRBJ1-2, is KAGVTQTPRYLIKTRGQQVTLSCSPISGHRSVSWYQQTPGQGLQFLFEYFSETQRNKGNFPGRFSGRQFSNSRSEMNVSTLELGDSALYLCASSPYGTENYGYTFGSGTRLTVV.